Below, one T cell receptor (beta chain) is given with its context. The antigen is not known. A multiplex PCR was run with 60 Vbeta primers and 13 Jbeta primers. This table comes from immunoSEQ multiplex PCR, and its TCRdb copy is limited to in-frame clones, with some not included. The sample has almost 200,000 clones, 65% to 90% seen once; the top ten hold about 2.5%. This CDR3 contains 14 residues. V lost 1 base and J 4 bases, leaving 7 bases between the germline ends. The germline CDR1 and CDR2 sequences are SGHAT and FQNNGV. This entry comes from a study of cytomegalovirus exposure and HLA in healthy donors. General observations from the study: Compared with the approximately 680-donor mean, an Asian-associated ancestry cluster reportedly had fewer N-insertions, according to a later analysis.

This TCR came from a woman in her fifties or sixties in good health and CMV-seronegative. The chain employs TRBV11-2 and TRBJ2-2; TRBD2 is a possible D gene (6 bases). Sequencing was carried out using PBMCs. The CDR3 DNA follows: TGTGCCAGCAGCTTAGTCGGGGGCACCGGGGAGCTGTTTTTT. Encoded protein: CASSLVGGTGELFF.